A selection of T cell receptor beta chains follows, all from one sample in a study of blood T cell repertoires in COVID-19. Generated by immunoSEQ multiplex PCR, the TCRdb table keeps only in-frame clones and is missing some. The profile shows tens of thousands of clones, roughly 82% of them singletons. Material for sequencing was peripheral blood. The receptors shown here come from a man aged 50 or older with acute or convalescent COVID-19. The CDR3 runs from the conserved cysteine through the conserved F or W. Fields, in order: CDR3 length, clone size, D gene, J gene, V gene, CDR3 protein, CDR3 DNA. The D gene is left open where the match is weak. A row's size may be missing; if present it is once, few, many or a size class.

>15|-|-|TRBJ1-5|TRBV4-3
CASSQGRGAGQPQHF
TGCGCCAGCAGCCAAGGGCGGGGGGCAGGGCAGCCCCAGCATTTT
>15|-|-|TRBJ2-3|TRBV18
CASSLLTTSTDTQYF
TGTGCCAGCTCGCTCCTGACAACTAGCACAGATACGCAGTATTTT
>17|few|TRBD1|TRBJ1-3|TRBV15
CATSRGGQGASGNTIYF
TGTGCCACCAGCAGGGGTGGACAGGGGGCTTCTGGAAACACCATATATTTT
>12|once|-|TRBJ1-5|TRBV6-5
CASSYPNGPQHF
TGTGCCAGCAGTTACCCCAACGGGCCCCAGCATTTT
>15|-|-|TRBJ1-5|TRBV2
CASSEEAAINPPQHF
TGTGCCAGCAGTGAAGAGGCAGCGATCAATCCGCCCCAGCATTTT
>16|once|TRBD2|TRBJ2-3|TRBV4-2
CASSQVSGSGTDTQYF
TGTGCCAGCAGCCAAGTGAGCGGGAGTGGCACAGATACGCAGTATTTT
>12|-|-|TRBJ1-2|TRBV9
CASSVRDRGYTF
TGTGCCAGCAGCGTACGGGATCGTGGCTACACCTTC
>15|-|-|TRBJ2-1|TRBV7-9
CASSLLGRGYNEQFF
TGTGCCAGCAGCTTATTGGGGAGGGGGTACAATGAGCAGTTCTTC
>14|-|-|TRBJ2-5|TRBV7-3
CASSPRAGRETQYF
TGTGCCAGCAGCCCCAGGGCAGGGCGAGAGACCCAGTACTTC
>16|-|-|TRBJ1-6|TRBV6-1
CASSDNVGRANSPLHF
TGTGCCAGCAGTGATAACGTGGGCAGGGCTAATTCACCCCTCCACTTT
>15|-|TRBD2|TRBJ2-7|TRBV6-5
CASKHPGLAAHEQYF
TGTGCCAGCAAACACCCAGGACTAGCGGCCCACGAGCAGTACTTC
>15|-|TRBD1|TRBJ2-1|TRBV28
CASSSGDRLNNEQFF
TGTGCCAGCAGTTCAGGGGACAGGCTTAACAATGAGCAGTTCTTC
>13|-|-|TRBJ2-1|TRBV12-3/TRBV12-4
CASSPSLNSEQFF
TGTGCCAGCAGTCCCTCACTGAATAGTGAGCAGTTCTTC
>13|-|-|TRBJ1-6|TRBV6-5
CASFGTRNSPLHF
TGTGCCAGCTTTGGGACAAGGAATTCACCCCTCCACTTT
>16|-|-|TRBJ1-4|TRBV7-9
CASSLGRTDLNEKLFF
TGTGCCAGCAGCTTAGGGAGGACGGACCTTAATGAAAAACTGTTTTTT
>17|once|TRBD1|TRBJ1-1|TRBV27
CASSGQGLKGGSTEAFF
TGTGCCAGCAGCGGACAGGGTCTCAAGGGAGGTAGCACTGAAGCTTTCTTT
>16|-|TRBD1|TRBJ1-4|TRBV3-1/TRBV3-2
CASSSKRDSPNEKLFF
TGTGCCAGCAGCTCCAAAAGGGACAGCCCTAATGAAAAACTGTTTTTT
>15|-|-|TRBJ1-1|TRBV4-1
CASSQSGAGSTEAFF
TGCGCCAGCAGCCAAAGCGGGGCTGGGAGCACTGAAGCTTTCTTT
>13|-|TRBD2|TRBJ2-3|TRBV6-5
CASSLAGTDTQYF
TGTGCCAGTTCACTAGCGGGCACAGATACGCAGTATTTT
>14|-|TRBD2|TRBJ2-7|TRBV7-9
CASSSGTSGTEQYF
TGTGCCAGCAGCTCCGGTACTAGCGGGACCGAGCAGTACTTC
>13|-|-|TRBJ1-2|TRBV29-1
CSVEVYGYYGYTF
TGCAGCGTTGAAGTGTACGGGTACTATGGCTACACCTTC
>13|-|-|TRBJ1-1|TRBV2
CASSDRRNTEAFF
TGTGCCAGCAGTGATCGCAGGAACACTGAAGCTTTCTTT
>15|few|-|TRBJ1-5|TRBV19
CASSIGGVGNQPQHF
TGTGCCAGTAGTATCGGGGGGGTTGGCAATCAGCCCCAGCATTTT